This T cell receptor (beta chain) was recorded in a study of response to subunit inactivated influenza vaccine. From the RT-PCR reads, TCRdb called clonotypes with MiXCR, one entry per CDR3 protein. The sample holds some 570,000 distinct CDR3 sequences, 10% to 12% seen once. This clonotype has more than one count but fewer than ten. Trimming cost V 0 bases and J 2 bases, with 10 bases left between them. The CDR3 has 15 residues. The sample also formed part of further work on T cells expressing NK-cell markers. From that study: 5'RACE template switching with UMIs generated TCR beta cDNA. The eight sequenced donors comprised seven who were HCMV-seropositive and one who was seronegative. In four donors, dominant clonotypes made up about 28.3-65% of CD3+CD56-NKG2C+ cells.

This sequence originates from a man in his fifties who received an inactivated influenza vaccine. The input for sequencing was PBMCs from blood, taken on the day of vaccination. The J gene is TRBJ1-2, the V gene TRBV12-3 or TRBV12-4; D perhaps matches TRBD1 (5 bases). The CDR3 sequence: CASSLAAGMNYGYTF. Written as DNA, the CDR3 is TGTGCCAGCAGTTTAGCAGCAGGGATGAACTATGGCTACACCTTC.